A single sample gave rise to the 14 T cell receptor beta chains below, sequenced in a study of T cell responses to AZD1222 COVID-19 vaccine. Using immunoSEQ multiplex PCR, the repertoire was profiled, and TCRdb retains in-frame clones only, with some absent. Of tens of thousands of clones listed, roughly 80% are singletons. The sequenced sample was peripheral blood, obtained on day 0 of AZD1222 vaccination. These receptors all come from an adult in good health.

The rearrangement uses TRBV28 and TRBJ1-1; tentative D call: TRBD1 (5 bases). This CDR3 region has 14 residues. CDR1 MDHEN and CDR2 SYDVKM come from the germline V gene. V was cut by 7 bases and J by 1 base, with 13 bases left in between. DNA for the CDR3: TGTGCCAGCACCCGGGGGGGTTCGAACACTGAAGCTTTCTTT. This codes for CASTRGGSNTEAFF.

This chain connects TRBV27 to TRBJ2-1, with 9 bases aligning to TRBD1. Germline V gene sequence: CDR1 MNHEY, CDR2 SMNVEV (reference sequence). Germline trimming cut 6 bases from V and 7 bases from J; bases unmatched to any gene: 7. The CDR3 has 14 residues. This CDR3 is CASRGTGRGNEQFF. DNA of the CDR3: TGTGCCAGCAGAGGGACAGGGCGGGGGAATGAGCAGTTCTTC.

The rearrangement links TRBV28 to TRBJ1-1; TRBD1 might be the D (5 bases). The germline V and J ends were trimmed by 7 bases and 6 bases, with 15 bases remaining between them. The CDR3 has 13 amino acids. Germline-derived CDR1 and CDR2 are MDHEN and SYDVKM. CDR3 protein: CASTPLGGAEAFF. The CDR3 DNA reads as TGTGCCAGCACCCCGTTGGGGGGGGCTGAAGCTTTCTTT.

The sample holds a few counts of this clone. V is TRBV7-6 and J is TRBJ1-5; D might be TRBD1 (5 bases). Per germline, CDR1 SGHVS and CDR2 FNYEAQ. V gave up 3 bases and J gave up 3 bases, with 12 bases separating them. The CDR3 contains 15 residues. The CDR3, as DNA: TGTGCCAGCAGCTTGTCGTCAGGGCTCAATCAGCCCCAGCATTTT. The encoded protein is CASSLSSGLNQPQHF.

V and J are TRBV5-5 and TRBJ2-1; perhaps TRBD2 as D (6 bases). This CDR3 contains 15 residues. Germline assignment: CDR1 SGHKS and CDR2 YYEKEE (reference sequence). Trimming shortened V by 0 bases and J by 0 bases, and 7 bases separated the two germline ends. In nucleotides, the CDR3 is TGTGCCAGCAGCTTGGACGGGAGCTCCTACAATGAGCAGTTCTTC. This translates into CASSLDGSSYNEQFF. The variable domain in full, completed from reference TRBV5-5 and TRBJ2-1, reads DAGVTQSPTHLIKTRGQQVTLRCSPISGHKSVSWYQQVLGQGPQFIFQYYEKEERGRGNFPDRFSARQFPNYSSELNVNALLLGDSALYLCASSLDGSSYNEQFFGPGTRLTVL.

The chain carries TRBV3-1 (or the pseudogene TRBV3-2) and TRBJ2-4, with TRBD2 as a possible D gene (5 bases). Germline V gene sequence: CDR1 LGHDT, CDR2 YNNKEL (reference sequence). Trimming pared 1 base from V and 9 bases from J, leaving 16 bases between. The length of the CDR3 is 15 residues. For the CDR3, the DNA is TGTGCCAGCAGCCAAGGCGGGTCCCCATCGGGCATTCAGTACTTC. It translates to CASSQGGSPSGIQYF.

The chain couples TRBV6-6 to TRBJ1-1; 8 bases align to TRBD1. CDR3 length: 13 residues. Germline V lookup: CDR1 MNHNY, CDR2 SVGAGI (reference sequence). V shed 6 bases and J 5 bases; nucleotides not matched to a gene: 5. CDR3 in amino acids: CASRGQGGTEAFF. The CDR3 DNA reads TGTGCCAGCAGAGGACAGGGTGGAACTGAAGCTTTCTTT.

The genes are TRBV5-1 and TRBJ1-4; 7 nucleotides line up with TRBD1. Losses at the gene ends were 5 bases for V and 7 bases for J; bases not matched to a gene: 2. The CDR3 spans 12 residues. Germline values: CDR1 SGHRS, CDR2 YFSETQ. The CDR3 DNA is TGCGCCAGCAGGACAGGGAGTGAAAAACTGTTTTTT. Residues: CASRTGSEKLFF.

The chain is built from TRBV24-1 and TRBJ1-2; no clear D gene. Trimming cost V 3 bases and J 5 bases, with 9 bases left between them. Per germline, CDR1 KGHDR and CDR2 SFDVKD. The CDR3 runs to 13 residues. This CDR3 is CATSDQTGYGYTF. DNA of the CDR3: TGTGCCACCAGTGATCAGACGGGGTATGGCTACACCTTC.

The J gene is TRBJ2-1, the V gene TRBV24-1; D is perhaps TRBD2 (6 bases). With 2 bases removed from V and 2 bases from J, the gap between germline ends came to 9 bases. Germline lookup yields CDR1 KGHDR and CDR2 SFDVKD. This CDR3 region has 15 residues. The CDR3 protein is CATSDSPGAYNEQFF. CDR3 DNA sequence: TGTGCCACCAGTGATTCCCCGGGGGCCTACAATGAGCAGTTCTTC.

CDR3 residues: CASSSGQGSWSSPLHF. DNA for the CDR3: TGTGCCAGCAGTTCTGGACAGGGGAGTTGGAGTTCACCCCTCCACTTT. The gene calls are TRBV28 and TRBJ1-6; 9 nucleotides agree with TRBD1. Germline lookup yields CDR1 MDHEN and CDR2 SYDVKM. CDR3 length equals 16 residues. V was pared by 4 bases and J by 9 bases, with 10 bases of the junction left unmatched. The variable domain in full, with the rest retrieved from reference TRBV28 and TRBJ1-6, is DVKVTQSSRYLVKRTGEKVFLECVQDMDHENMFWYRQDPGLGLRLIYFSYDVKMKEKGDIPEGYSVSREKKERFSLILESASTNQTSMYLCASSSGQGSWSSPLHFGNGTRLTVT.

This clone was found a few times. The chain employs TRBV7-6 and TRBJ2-1; 11 bases match TRBD2. There are 15 residues in the CDR3. From germline, CDR1 is SGHVS and CDR2 FNYEAQ. Trimming took 6 bases from V and 8 from J; bases not matched to a gene: 9. The CDR3: CASSVTSGTGHEQFF. The CDR3 coding sequence is TGTGCCAGCAGTGTGACTAGCGGGACGGGTCATGAGCAGTTCTTC.

The chain combines TRBV24-1 with TRBJ2-7; D perhaps matches TRBD2 (6 bases). V lost 4 bases, J lost 2 bases, and 8 bases lay in between. CDR3 size: 13 residues. In germline, CDR1 is KGHDR, CDR2 SFDVKD. CDR3 coding DNA: TGTGCCACCAGTGACGGGAGTGCCTACGAGCAGTACTTC. It encodes CATSDGSAYEQYF.

This clone was picked up a small number of times. This chain links TRBV19 with TRBJ1-1; TRBD1 matches 10 bases. The CDR3 covers 15 residues. Trimming at V came to 7 bases and at J to 4 bases, leaving 9 bases not matched to a gene. The germline V gene has CDR1 LNHDA and CDR2 SQIVND (reference sequence). The CDR3 DNA sequence: TGTGCCAGTACGTCGGACAGGGGGAGAGGCACTGAAGCTTTCTTT. Translation: CASTSDRGRGTEAFF.